This T cell receptor beta chain was identified in a study of a mutant IDH1 vaccine in newly diagnosed glioma (dated by TCRdb to 2020 to 2022). In terms of the full investigation: Patients were given eight vaccinations, in weeks 1, 3, 5, 7, 11, 15, 19 and 23, which matched visits V03 through V10. The roughly 35 treated patients were approximately 60% male and 37.5% female, with a mean age of around 40 years. Before enrollment, most patients had been given radiochemotherapy with temozolomide as standard therapy, while the rest had received either radiotherapy alone or temozolomide alone. Vaccination was initiated 4-6 weeks after radiotherapy alone, or concurrently with temozolomide cycles in the chemotherapy-containing groups. Longitudinal TCRB deep sequencing was performed for 25 to 30 treated patients wherever samples were available for exploratory analyses. Six visits were used for peripheral blood collection: V03 (baseline), V05, V07, V10, V12 and V13. Results and caveats for the whole study, not just this receptor: According to the authors, sample limitations meant that analyses of patient blood samples could not be reproduced. Pseudoprogression seemed to be unrelated to changes in the top peripheral T cell clonotypes found by TCRB sequencing. Availability determined which PBMC samples were chosen for TCRB deep sequencing. Immune responses induced by the vaccine were seen in over 90% of patients across multiple MHC alleles.

Read against the paper, the sample's time point label means: week 5, during vaccination. A 20-mer mutant IDH1 peptide at 300 micrograms in Montanide made up each vaccine dose, which was injected subcutaneously together with topical imiquimod. The donors had newly diagnosed IDH1-mutant astrocytomas of WHO grade 3 or 4 that showed loss of nuclear ATRX. The samples were drawn from NOA16, a multicentre, single-arm, open-label phase I trial in Germany that tested a mutant IDH1 peptide vaccine in humans for the first time. Genomic DNA for TCRB sequencing was isolated from EDTA blood with the DNeasy Blood and Tissue Kit. Concerning this clone itself: Its antigen is unknown. Base-call qualities are not available, and no considerably larger clone is one nucleotide away.

Libraries came from the immunoSEQ multiplex PCR assay. The hsTCRB Kit was used according to the manufacturer's protocol to amplify rearranged TCR beta chain sequences. TCRB libraries were sequenced on an Illumina MiSeq. The paper's processing steps were these. The kit vendor's proprietary platform handled demultiplexing, trimming and gene mapping. The source is immuneACCESS, and TCRdb retained only in-frame sequences with V and J called. Part of the clones is not carried over; for the studies checked, unresolved V genes explain less than half of this, and the remainder is unexplained. That table is the source of V, J and clone size, and D and trimming were worked out from the DNA. The sample includes more than 40,000 clones, with around 80% observed a single time. The top ten clones comprise about 1.7% of the sample. Sequencing used PBMCs, obtained from a glioma patient whose treatment included an IDH1 peptide vaccine. This receptor was obtained from a woman between 40 and 50 years old with glioma.

The CDR3 here reads CASSLVTPGTGEDNEQFF. The DNA is as follows: TGTGCCAGCAGCTTAGTTACCCCTGGGACAGGGGAAGACAATGAGCAGTTCTTC. This chain joins TRBV7-9 to TRBJ2-1, and 10 junctional nucleotides match TRBD1. Measured from the cysteine to the phenylalanine, the CDR3 is 18 residues long. The retained sequence is limited to the CDR3, 54 bases, with the frame set at the first base. From the germline V gene (reference sequence), CDR1 is SEHNR and CDR2 is FQNEAQ. Trimmed from V: 1 base; trimmed from J: 5 bases; junction bases lacking a gene match: 11.